The rows below give T cell receptor beta chains drawn from one sample of a study of T cell repertoires in cytomegalovirus infection. MiXCR was run by TCRdb on the reads, yielding one entry per CDR3 protein. This table has about 150,000 distinct CDR3 sequences, around 20% appearing once. The sample was PBMCs. These receptors all stem from a human donor in good health (CMV status not recorded). Some clones in this sample may be carry-over from other donors' samples. CDR3s include the opening cysteine and the closing phenylalanine or tryptophan. The order of the fields is CDR3 length, clone size, V gene, CDR3 protein. For some rows the clone size is stated as once, few or many, or as a class when expanded; others skip it.

>14|large|TRBV2
CASGRTVLNEKLFF
>14|many|TRBV7-3
CASSFDGGAYEQFF
>14|few|TRBV5-4
CASSLGQGVDEAFF
>13|few|TRBV23-1
CASSPPAKNIQYF
>13|few|TRBV7-9
CASSQTTEHEAFF
>15|few|TRBV28
CASSFDAGGTDTQYF
>14|few|TRBV4-2
CASSQDMWNTEAFF
>14|NA|TRBV6-1
CASLAGRNTGELFF
>18|NA|TRBV7-9
CASSPPTGTRATNTEAFF
>16|few|TRBV7-8
CASSSYRQGSYNEQFF
>13|few|TRBV25-1
CASSGSSNQPQHF
>16|many|TRBV7-2
CASSLVGQGGNQPQHF
>14|few|TRBV29-1
CSVATGTGDYEQYF
>14|many|TRBV7-9
CASSSDGGRETQYF
>15|NA|TRBV28
CASSSSGTSTDTQYF
>13|NA|TRBV11-2
CASSLVPREGQYF
>12|many|TRBV7-2
CASRSDTDTQYF
>14|many|TRBV7-8
CASSLAGRSQPQHF